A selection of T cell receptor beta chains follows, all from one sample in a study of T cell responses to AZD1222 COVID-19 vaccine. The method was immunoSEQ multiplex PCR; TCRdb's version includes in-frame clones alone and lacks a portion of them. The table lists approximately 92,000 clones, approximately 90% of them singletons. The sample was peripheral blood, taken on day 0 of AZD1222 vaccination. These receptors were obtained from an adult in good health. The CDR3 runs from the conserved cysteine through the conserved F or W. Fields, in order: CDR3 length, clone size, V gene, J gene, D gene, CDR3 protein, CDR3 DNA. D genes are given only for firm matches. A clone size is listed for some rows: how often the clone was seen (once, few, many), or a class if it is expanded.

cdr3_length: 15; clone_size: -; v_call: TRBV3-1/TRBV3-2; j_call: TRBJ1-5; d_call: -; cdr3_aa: CASSQDAPVYQPQHF; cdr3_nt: TGTGCCAGCAGCCAAGACGCCCCAGTTTATCAGCCCCAGCATTTT
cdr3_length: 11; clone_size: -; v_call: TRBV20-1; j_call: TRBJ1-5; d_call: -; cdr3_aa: CSAGANAAQHF; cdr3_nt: TGCAGTGCTGGAGCTAACGCGGCCCAGCATTTT
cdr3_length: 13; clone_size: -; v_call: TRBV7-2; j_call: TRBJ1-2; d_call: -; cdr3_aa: CASSLPAAYGYTF; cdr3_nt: TGTGCCAGCAGCTTACCGGCAGCCTATGGCTACACCTTC
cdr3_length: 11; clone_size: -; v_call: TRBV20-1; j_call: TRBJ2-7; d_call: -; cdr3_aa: CSAIGSYEQYF; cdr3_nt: TGCAGCGCTATTGGATCCTACGAGCAGTACTTC
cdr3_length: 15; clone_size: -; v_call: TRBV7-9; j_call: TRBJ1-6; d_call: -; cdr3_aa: CASSLDGRSNSPLHF; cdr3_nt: TGTGCCAGCAGCTTAGACGGCAGGTCTAATTCACCCCTCCACTTT
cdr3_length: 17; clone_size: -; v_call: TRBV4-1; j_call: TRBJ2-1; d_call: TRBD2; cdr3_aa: CASSRDSGFDSYNEQFF; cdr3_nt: TGCGCCAGCAGCCGGGATAGCGGGTTTGACTCCTACAATGAGCAGTTCTTC
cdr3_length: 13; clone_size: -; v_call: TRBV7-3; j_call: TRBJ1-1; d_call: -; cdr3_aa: CASSGIGDTEAFF; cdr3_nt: TGTGCCAGCAGCGGGATCGGGGACACTGAAGCTTTCTTT
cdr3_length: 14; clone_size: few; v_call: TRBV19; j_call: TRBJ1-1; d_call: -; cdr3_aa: CASSTSLSNTEAFF; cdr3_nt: TGTGCCAGTAGTACGTCCCTTTCGAACACTGAAGCTTTCTTT
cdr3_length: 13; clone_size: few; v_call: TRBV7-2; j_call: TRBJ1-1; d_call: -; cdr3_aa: CASSLEQNTEAFF; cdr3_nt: TGTGCCAGCAGCTTAGAGCAGAACACTGAAGCTTTCTTT
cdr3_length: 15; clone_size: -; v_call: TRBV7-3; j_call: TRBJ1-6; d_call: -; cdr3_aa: CASSLSNSRESTLHF; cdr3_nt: TGTGCCAGCAGCTTAAGTAACTCCCGCGAGTCCACCCTCCACTTT
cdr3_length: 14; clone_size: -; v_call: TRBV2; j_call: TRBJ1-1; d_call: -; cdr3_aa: CASSYFPQDTEAFF; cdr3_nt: TGTGCCAGCAGCTACTTCCCTCAGGACACTGAAGCTTTCTTT
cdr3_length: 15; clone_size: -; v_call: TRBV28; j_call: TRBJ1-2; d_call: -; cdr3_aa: CASSLSGGIYDGYTF; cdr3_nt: TGTGCCAGCAGTTTATCTGGGGGTATTTATGATGGCTACACCTTC